This is a list of T cell receptor beta chains from one sample in a study of blood T cells in healthy people across ages. TCRdb ran MiXCR on the 5' RACE reads and lists one entry per CDR3 protein. The table shows nearly 800,000 distinct CDR3 sequences, with roughly 25% occurring only once. These data were also filed under a second study, of T cells of mothers and their children.

The sample taken for sequencing was blood. The receptor source for this set is a boy younger than 18 in good health. Each CDR3 is given with its conserved first and last residue. The D gene is left open where the match is weak. Some rows have no size entry. The others give once, few or many, or a class for an expanded clone.

few	-	TRBV6-2/TRBV6-3	TRBJ1-2	TGTGCCAGCAGTTACTCCGGGACCCTCTCCTCCTATGGCTACACCTTC	CASSYSGTLSSYGYTF
few	TRBD1	TRBV4-2	TRBJ2-6	TGTGCCAGCAGCCCGGGGACAGCTAGCTCTGGGGCCAACGTCCTGACTTTC	CASSPGTASSGANVLTF
few	TRBD1	TRBV7-9	TRBJ2-5	TGTGCCAGCAGCTTACAGGACAGGGGGCTCGGGCAGTACTTC	CASSLQDRGLGQYF
many	-	TRBV12-3/TRBV12-4	TRBJ1-6	TGTGCCAGCAGTTTCGACGGTTATAATTCACCCCTCCACTTT	CASSFDGYNSPLHF
-	-	TRBV7-8	TRBJ2-1	TGTGCCAGCAGCTTGACCGGGATCGACAATGAGCAGTTCTTC	CASSLTGIDNEQFF
once	-	TRBV7-2	TRBJ2-3	TGTACCAGCAGCTTAGCGGGAGGAGGGGTCACAGATACGCAGTATTTT	CTSSLAGGGVTDTQYF
-	TRBD1	TRBV29-1	TRBJ2-5	TGCAGCGGCCGGGACAGGGACGTGGGGACCCAGTACTTC	CSGRDRDVGTQYF
few	-	TRBV12-3/TRBV12-4	TRBJ2-1	TGTGCCAGCAGTTTTTATGATCGGCGGGCAGGGTCCGCGGGTGAGCAGTTCTTC	CASSFYDRRAGSAGEQFF
-	-	TRBV11-2	TRBJ2-1	TGTGCCAGCACACGTTGGGGAAATGAGCAGTTCTTC	CASTRWGNEQFF
-	TRBD1	TRBV11-2	TRBJ1-2	TGTGCCAGCAGCTGGGACAGAAACTATGGCTACACCTTC	CASSWDRNYGYTF
-	-	TRBV12-3/TRBV12-4	TRBJ1-4	TGTGCCAGCAGTTTAGATCGGGGGGCCGGTGAAAAACTGTTTTTT	CASSLDRGAGEKLFF
many	TRBD1	TRBV27	TRBJ2-7	TGTGCCAGCAGTGACAGGGACCACGAGCAGTACTTC	CASSDRDHEQYF
-	-	TRBV29-1	TRBJ2-2	TGCAGCGTTGAAATCCGGACCACCGGGGAGCTGTTTTTT	CSVEIRTTGELFF
few	TRBD1	TRBV14	TRBJ2-7	TGTGCCAGCAGCCCAAAGGACAGGTGGTTAGAGAGAAACTCCTACGAGCAGTACTTC	CASSPKDRWLERNSYEQYF
-	TRBD1	TRBV7-2	TRBJ1-2	TGTGCCAGCAGCTTAGTAGGGGGCTCTAACTATGGCTACACCTTC	CASSLVGGSNYGYTF
-	-	TRBV7-3	TRBJ1-2	TGTGCCAGCAGCTCCGACAATCTCTATGGCTACACCTTC	CASSSDNLYGYTF
-	-	TRBV7-9	TRBJ1-2	TGTGCCAGCAGTTCCTCTTACACGGCCAACTATGGCTACACCTTC	CASSSSYTANYGYTF
-	-	TRBV27	TRBJ2-2	TGTGCCAGCAGTAAGGGCCCGGGGCACACCGGGGAGCTGTTTTTT	CASSKGPGHTGELFF
few	-	TRBV9	TRBJ2-1	TGTGCCAGCAATCCAGGACGGAGTTACAATGAGCAGTTCTTC	CASNPGRSYNEQFF
few	TRBD2	TRBV29-1	TRBJ2-1	TGCAGCGTTGGCAGGGAGTATAGCGGGAGGAGAAACGAGCAGTTCTTC	CSVGREYSGRRNEQFF
few	TRBD1	TRBV14	TRBJ1-2	TGTGCCAGCAGCCGAGGACAGGGCATTGGCTACACCTTC	CASSRGQGIGYTF
few	-	TRBV29-1	TRBJ2-1	TGCAGCGTTGACAAGAGTCTCTACAATGAGCAGTTCTTC	CSVDKSLYNEQFF
-	-	TRBV7-2	TRBJ2-5	TGTGCCAGCAGCTTAGCGGTGAAGGGGCAAGAGACCCAGTACTTC	CASSLAVKGQETQYF
-	TRBD1	TRBV25-1	TRBJ2-3	TGTGCCAGCAGTGACCCCTCGGGACAGTACACAGATACGCAGTATTTT	CASSDPSGQYTDTQYF
-	TRBD2	TRBV20-1	TRBJ2-5	TGCAGTGCCGGGACTACTCAAGAGACCCAGTACTTC	CSAGTTQETQYF
-	-	TRBV4-3	TRBJ1-6	TGCGCCAGCAGCCAAGAAGCTCCTTTAAGCTCCTATAATTCACCCCTCCACTTT	CASSQEAPLSSYNSPLHF
-	-	TRBV15	TRBJ1-4	TGTGCCACCAGCAGAGAAATCGCAACTAATGAAAAACTGTTTTTT	CATSREIATNEKLFF
once	TRBD2	TRBV5-6	TRBJ2-1	TGTGCCAGCAGCCATGGACGGGGGGATGAGCAGTTCTTC	CASSHGRGDEQFF
-	-	TRBV2	TRBJ2-7	TGTGCCAGCAGGGCTCGGACGCAACTCTCCTACGAGCAGTACTTC	CASRARTQLSYEQYF
few	-	TRBV12-3/TRBV12-4	TRBJ1-1	TGTGCCAGCAGTCGACAGACTATAGGCACTGAAGCTTTCTTT	CASSRQTIGTEAFF
few	-	TRBV7-2	TRBJ2-1	TGTGCCAGCAGCTTAAGGGGACAAACTTCTGAGTTCTTC	CASSLRGQTSEFF
-	-	TRBV7-2	TRBJ1-5	TGTGCCAGCAGCTTATACAGCTTCAATCAGCCCCAGCATTTT	CASSLYSFNQPQHF
few	-	TRBV20-1	TRBJ2-5	TGCAGTGCTAGACGAGGCGGAGCGGAGCTCCAAGAGACCCAGTACTTC	CSARRGGAELQETQYF
-	-	TRBV4-2	TRBJ2-1	TGTGCCAGCAGCCAATTAGGACCGATCTACAATGAGCAGTTCTTC	CASSQLGPIYNEQFF
-	TRBD1	TRBV20-1	TRBJ1-2	TGCAGTGCTAGAGACGAGACAGGGCCCGCCTATGGCTACACCTTC	CSARDETGPAYGYTF
-	TRBD1	TRBV5-1	TRBJ1-6	TGCGCCAGCAGCGGGGGGGACAGCCGAAGGTCCTATAATTCACCCCTCCACTTT	CASSGGDSRRSYNSPLHF
-	-	TRBV9	TRBJ2-7	TGTGCCAGCAGCGTAAGGACAGAGAGCTCCTACGAGCAGTACTTC	CASSVRTESSYEQYF
few	-	TRBV2	TRBJ2-5	TGTGCCAGCAGGGGCGGGCTGGCCTCCGAGACCCAGTACTTC	CASRGGLASETQYF
-	-	TRBV3-1	TRBJ2-5	TGTGCCAGCAGCCAAGTAGGGATGGGAGAGACCCAGTACTTC	CASSQVGMGETQYF
once	TRBD2	TRBV7-9	TRBJ2-3	TGTGCCAGCAGCTTAATAAGCGGGGCCACAGATACGCAGTATTTT	CASSLISGATDTQYF